This TCR beta chain stems from a study of CD8 T cells in ankylosing spondylitis (TCRdb year 2017). In the study overall: The study set out to find disease-linked TCR variants by profiling T cell receptor beta repertoires in ankylosing spondylitis patients and healthy donors. The full study cohort comprised around 23 ankylosing spondylitis patients and 110 or so healthy donors. Samples of peripheral blood were taken, and for ankylosing spondylitis patients, synovial fluid was collected as well.

Broad study findings and their caveats: A TCR beta motif of eight highly homologous amino acid variants appeared characteristic of blood from ankylosing spondylitis patients. The disease-linked clones showed a CD8+ phenotype and occurred at relatively low frequencies in peripheral blood. Significant enrichment of the disease-linked clones was reported in matched synovial fluid samples from ankylosing spondylitis patients. Some motif variants were previously reported in synovial fluid and blood of reactive arthritis patients, suggesting common disease-initiation mechanisms.

The data were produced on an Illumina HiSeq 2500. Quantitative 5'-RACE with molecular barcodes was used to prepare TCR beta libraries. Per the source publication's procedure: Disease-linked TCR variants were identified with a new computational method built on a probabilistic model of VDJ rearrangement. TCRdb ran its own pipeline on the public reads, namely fastp trimming at Q25 and MiXCR clone calling, and kept in-frame beta chains. Rows with a matching CDR3 protein are joined into one entry that keeps the most common DNA and genes. TCRdb's processing, not the authors', yielded these V and J calls. The sample table holds under 300,000 distinct CDR3 sequences, of which over 8.5% were seen once. Jointly, the top ten make up roughly 6.8% of the sample. V gives up 5 bases and J gives up 3 bases, and the segment between their germline ends measures 24 bases. The CDR3 runs 18 amino acids, cysteine and phenylalanine included. Only the CDR3 region is kept as DNA, spanning 54 bases read in frame from base 1. The germline V gene supplies CDR1 SGHVS and CDR2 FQNEAQ.

Note on this clonotype: It has no known antigen specificity. It has no much larger one-base neighbor in the sample; base qualities were not kept.

The specimen sequenced was blood, either unsorted or a sorted T cell fraction (not recorded which). The receptor's source is a male donor with ankylosing spondylitis or in good health (not recorded which). Rearrangement joined TRBV7-8 to TRBJ2-3; the D gene is possibly TRBD2, with 5 bases matching. The CDR3 has the sequence CASSPLKRRTLETDTQYF. The nucleotide sequence reads as follows: TGTGCCAGCAGCCCACTCAAGCGGCGGACCCTTGAAACAGATACGCAGTATTTT.